The 32 T cell receptor beta chains in this list originate from one sample, sequenced in a study of patients and donors after allogeneic stem cell transplantation. TCRdb reanalysed the RT-PCR reads using MiXCR and keeps one entry per CDR3 protein. The data hold around 150,000 distinct CDR3 sequences, with about two fifths observed a single time. Specimen: blood, either unsorted or a sorted T cell fraction (not recorded which). The source of these receptors is a human donor who was either an allogeneic HSCT recipient or a stem cell or donor lymphocyte infusion donor (not recorded which). It is not recorded whose cells these are; they may come from a transplant donor.

The genes are TRBV9 and TRBJ1-6; no reliable D call. This CDR3 region has 14 residues. Looked up from germline, CDR1 is SGDLS and CDR2 is YYNGEE. Trimming took 0 bases from V and 7 from J, leaving 8 bases between them. CDR3 in amino acids: CASSVETENSPLHF. CDR3 DNA: TGTGCCAGCAGCGTAGAAACAGAAAATTCACCCCTCCACTTT.

The rearrangement uses TRBV7-8 and TRBJ1-2, with unresolved D. This CDR3 comprises 11 residues. Between the trimmed V and J ends, which lost 6 bases and 8 bases, there was a span of 10 bases. The germline V gene has CDR1 SGHVS and CDR2 FQNEAQ. CDR3 protein: CASRVEGGYTF. CDR3 sequence (DNA): TGTGCCAGCAGGGTGGAAGGAGGCTACACCTTC.

The V gene is TRBV5-6, the J gene TRBJ1-5, with D possibly being TRBD1 (6 bases). V lost 0 bases and J 4 bases, leaving 14 bases between the germline ends. This CDR3 has 16 amino acids. The germline gives CDR1 SGHDT, CDR2 YYEEEE. The CDR3 nucleotides read TGTGCCAGCAGCTTGGACGGGGGCGCCTCGAATCAGCCCCAGCATTTT. Residues: CASSLDGGASNQPQHF.

V and J are TRBV28 and TRBJ1-1; 8 bases agree with TRBD1. V trimming: 5 bases; J trimming: 8 bases; junction bases outside the gene matches: 10. The CDR3 covers 14 residues. Per the germline V gene, CDR1 is MDHEN and CDR2 is SYDVKM. The chain's CDR3 is CASSQIRTGKEAFF. The CDR3 DNA follows: TGTGCCAGCAGTCAGATTCGGACAGGGAAGGAAGCTTTCTTT.

CDR3 nucleotides: TGTGCCAGCAGACTCGAGTCGGCAGGCACAGATACGCAGTATTTT. This codes for CASRLESAGTDTQYF. V gene TRBV7-8 combines with J gene TRBJ2-3; no definite D call. CDR1 SGHVS and CDR2 FQNEAQ come from the germline V gene. This CDR3 is 15 amino acids long. V was pared by 6 bases and J by 1 base, with 14 bases between. The full variable domain, with the rest looked up from reference TRBV7-8 and TRBJ2-3, is GAGVSQSPRYKVAKRGQDVALRCDPISGHVSLFWYQQALGQGPEFLTYFQNEAQLDKSGLPSDRFFAERPEGSVSTLKIQRTQQEDSAVYLCASRLESAGTDTQYFGPGTRLTVL.

V gene TRBV7-3 combines with J gene TRBJ2-1; D is possibly TRBD1 or TRBD2 (5 bases each). V dropped 5 bases and J dropped 2 bases, with 13 bases sitting between them. This CDR3 is built from 15 residues. Germline CDR1 and CDR2: SGHTA and FQGTGA. Here the CDR3 reads CASSPAGTTYNEQFF. The CDR3 DNA sequence: TGTGCCAGCAGCCCCGCAGGGACCACCTACAATGAGCAGTTCTTC.

This chain connects TRBV5-1 to TRBJ2-3; D remains ambiguous. The CDR3 runs 17 residues. V lost 1 base, J lost 0 bases, and 15 bases lay in between. Germline assignment: CDR1 SGHRS and CDR2 YFSETQ. The CDR3 nucleotides read TGCGCCAGCAGCTTGACTCCTGGCCTGACTAGCACAGATACGCAGTATTTT. Translation gives CASSLTPGLTSTDTQYF.

In this sample, this clonotype turned up a few times. The chain has TRBV25-1 and TRBJ1-6; TRBD1 matches 7 bases. J lost 9 bases, V lost 8 bases, and 10 bases had no gene match. The CDR3 has 14 amino acids. The germline V gene encodes CDR1 MGHDK and CDR2 SYGVNS. CDR3 in DNA: TGTGCCAGCGGACAGGCCCCATGGGGTTCACCCCTCCACTTT. It encodes CASGQAPWGSPLHF.

This chain links TRBV12-3 or TRBV12-4 with TRBJ2-7; D is undetermined. The V end lost 2 bases, the J end lost 3 bases, and 5 bases lay between the germline ends. This CDR3 has 12 residues. The CDR3 reads CASSLHHYEQYV. DNA for the CDR3: TGTGCCAGCAGTTTACACCACTACGAGCAGTACGTC.

In this sample, this clonotype turned up a few times. This chain uses TRBV3-1 with TRBJ1-5, with no clear D. Germline V gives CDR1 LGHDT, CDR2 YNNKEL (reference sequence). The CDR3 has 14 amino acids. Deletions cut 1 base from V and 4 bases from J, with 8 bases between. The CDR3 DNA sequence: TGTGCCAGCAGCCAAGGGGTCCTAAATCAGCCCCAGCATTTT. Its translation is CASSQGVLNQPQHF.

The rearrangement uses TRBV28 and TRBJ2-1; 7 bases are a match to TRBD2. The ends lost 6 bases at V and 0 bases at J; junction bases unmatched: 8. From germline, CDR1 is MDHEN and CDR2 SYDVKM. The length of the CDR3 is 16 residues. The CDR3 loop reads CASSLTGGSSYNEQFF. In nucleotides, the CDR3 is TGTGCCAGCAGCCTTACCGGGGGGAGCTCCTACAATGAGCAGTTCTTC.

This clonotype was counted between two and nine times. V usage is TRBV4-3 and J usage is TRBJ1-6; D unresolved. CDR1 and CDR2 from the germline V gene are LGHNA and YSLEER. V was pared by 1 base and J by 5 bases, with 9 bases between. The CDR3 runs 15 residues. CDR3 protein: CASSQGAVDNSPLHF. The CDR3 DNA is TGCGCCAGCAGCCAAGGGGCCGTTGATAATTCACCCCTCCACTTT.

CDR3 coding DNA: TGTGCCAGCAGTTCCGGGACAGGGAATTCACCCCTCCACTTT. This sequence encodes CASSSGTGNSPLHF. The chain combines TRBV6-5 with TRBJ1-6; 9 bases fit TRBD1. V dropped 4 bases and J dropped 7; count of bases not matched to a gene: 2. The germline gives CDR1 MNHEY, CDR2 SVGAGI. CDR3 size: 14 residues.

This clonotype occurred a few times. The chain combines TRBV9 with TRBJ1-2, with D hard to call. Per the germline V gene, CDR1 is SGDLS and CDR2 is YYNGEE. V was pared by 4 bases and J by 8 bases, with 9 bases between. The CDR3 length is 11 residues. Here the CDR3 DNA reads TGTGCCAGCAGCCGATCGGACGGCTACACCTTC. Amino acid sequence: CASSRSDGYTF.

This CDR3 is CASRRQDGTDTQYF. CDR3 nucleotide sequence: TGCGCCAGCAGGCGACAGGACGGTACAGATACGCAGTATTTT. The rearrangement joins TRBV5-1 to TRBJ2-3; tentatively, D is TRBD1 (6 bases). The germline gives CDR1 SGHRS, CDR2 YFSETQ. This CDR3 spans 14 amino acids. V was shortened by 5 bases and J by 3 bases, with 13 bases between the two germline ends.

The table lists this clonotype with a few counts. The chain links TRBV12-3 or TRBV12-4 to TRBJ1-1; a possible D gene is TRBD1 (5 bases). This CDR3 contains 15 residues. Between the trimmed V and J ends, which lost 3 bases and 3 bases, there was a span of 14 bases. DNA for the CDR3: TGTGCCAGCAGTTTTAGTAACAGGAGATACACTGAAGCTTTCTTT. Residues: CASSFSNRRYTEAFF.

This clonotype turned up a few times. V gene TRBV27 combines with J gene TRBJ1-4, with 7 bases lining up with TRBD1. The ends lost 6 bases at V and 6 bases at J; junction bases unmatched: 7. From germline, CDR1 is MNHEY and CDR2 SMNVEV (reference sequence). This CDR3 has 14 amino acids. Written as DNA, the CDR3 is TGTGCCAGCAGCAACAGGGGCCCCGATGAAAAACTGTTTTTT. Translation gives CASSNRGPDEKLFF.

CDR3: CASSLGGGTGELFF. CDR3 nucleotides: TGTGCCAGCAGTTTAGGAGGGGGCACCGGGGAGCTGTTTTTT. The rearrangement uses TRBV12-3 or TRBV12-4 and TRBJ2-2; a weak D match, TRBD1 (6 bases). Trimming cost V 1 base and J 4 bases, with 7 bases left between them. The CDR3 is 14 amino acids.

In its sample, this clonotype was seen a few times. The chain links TRBV20-1 to TRBJ1-5; 7 bases align to TRBD1. Germline CDR1 DFQATT, CDR2 SNEGSKA (reference sequence). V trimming: 6 bases; J trimming: 2 bases; junction bases outside the gene matches: 13. This CDR3 has 16 residues. CDR3 coding DNA: TGCAGTGCGCCCGGACAGGCGAGGATTGGCAATCAGCCCCAGCATTTT. It codes for CSAPGQARIGNQPQHF.

The CDR3 is CATSDRDYEQYF. CDR3 bases: TGTGCCACCAGTGACAGGGACTACGAGCAGTACTTC. V is TRBV24-1 and J is TRBJ2-7; perhaps TRBD1 as D (5 bases). From germline, CDR1 is KGHDR and CDR2 SFDVKD. V was shortened by 4 bases and J by 3 bases, with 6 bases between the two germline ends. CDR3 length equals 12 residues.

This clonotype was detected a few times. The chain joins TRBV4-1 to TRBJ2-1; 9 bases are shared with TRBD1. CDR3 length: 14 residues. V gave up 3 bases and J gave up 6 bases; unmatched junction bases: 3. From germline, CDR1 is MGHRA and CDR2 YSYEKL. CDR3 region: CASSQRDRVNEQFF. CDR3 DNA sequence: TGCGCCAGCAGCCAGAGGGACAGGGTCAATGAGCAGTTCTTC.

V usage is TRBV9 and J usage is TRBJ2-3; TRBD2 agrees at 8 bases. V dropped 0 bases and J dropped 0; count of bases not matched to a gene: 9. Germline V CDR1 and CDR2: SGDLS, YYNGEE. The length of the CDR3 is 18 residues. This CDR3 reads CASSVVAGGTPSTDTQYF. In DNA, the CDR3 is TGTGCCAGCAGCGTAGTGGCGGGGGGTACCCCTAGCACAGATACGCAGTATTTT.

The sample holds a few counts of this clonotype. This CDR3 reads CASTYGTGLSYNSPLHF. The CDR3 DNA follows: TGTGCCAGCACCTACGGGACAGGGCTCTCCTATAATTCACCCCTCCACTTT. The rearrangement uses TRBV6-5 and TRBJ1-6, with TRBD1 identical over 9 bases. Per the germline V gene, CDR1 is MNHEY and CDR2 is SVGAGI. Unmatched junction bases numbered 7, after V lost 7 bases and J lost 0 bases. The CDR3 is made up of 17 amino acids.

The V gene is TRBV27, the J gene TRBJ1-5, with 9 nucleotides matching TRBD1. Germline V lookup: CDR1 MNHEY, CDR2 SMNVEV (reference sequence). The CDR3 is 16 amino acids. The junction had 9 bases not matched to a gene; V was cut back by 5 bases and J by 4 bases. The CDR3 DNA reads as TGTGCCAGCAGTCCGCGGGGACAGGGCTTAAATCAGCCCCAGCATTTT. This codes for CASSPRGQGLNQPQHF.

The chain combines TRBV27 with TRBJ2-1; TRBD2 aligns across 8 bases. In germline, CDR1 is MNHEY, CDR2 SMNVEV (reference sequence). The ends lost 7 bases at V and 6 bases at J; junction bases unmatched: 11. The CDR3 spans 15 residues. The CDR3 coding sequence is TGTGCCAGCACCCCCGGCGGGGGGCAATTCAATGAGCAGTTCTTC. Its translation: CASTPGGGQFNEQFF.

The V call is TRBV4-3, the J call TRBJ1-1; D is unresolved. The V and J ends lost 4 bases and 12 bases respectively, with 18 bases between them. The CDR3 has 13 residues. Germline CDR1 is LGHNA and CDR2 is YSLEER. Written as DNA, the CDR3 is TGCGCCAGCAGCCCGGGAGGACGTCCAACTTCTTTCTTT. Translation: CASSPGGRPTSFF.

In its sample, this clonotype was seen many times. This rearrangement joins TRBV12-3 or TRBV12-4 to TRBJ1-6; D uncertain. The CDR3 loop spans 16 amino acids. Trimming took off 3 bases at V and 0 bases at J, with 9 bases between the two ends. The CDR3 spells CASSFTPLSYNSPLHF. The CDR3 DNA is TGTGCCAGCAGTTTCACACCACTCTCCTATAATTCACCCCTCCACTTT.

The rearrangement links TRBV6-5 to TRBJ1-1; 8 nucleotides match TRBD1. The junction had 11 bases not matched to a gene; V was cut back by 7 bases and J by 4 bases. The CDR3 consists of 15 residues. CDR1 and CDR2 from the germline V gene are MNHEY and SVGAGI. The CDR3 is CASILGQGQSTEAFF. Written as DNA, the CDR3 is TGTGCCAGCATCCTAGGACAGGGCCAGAGCACTGAAGCTTTCTTT.

V and J are TRBV7-9 and TRBJ1-4; TRBD1 agrees at 9 bases. Germline V gives CDR1 SEHNR, CDR2 FQNEAQ (reference sequence). Trimming cost V 2 bases and J 4 bases; bases outside gene matches: 2. The CDR3 has 15 amino acids. The CDR3 region is CASSLMTGGNEKLFF. DNA for the CDR3: TGTGCCAGCAGCTTAATGACAGGGGGTAATGAAAAACTGTTTTTT.

The chain has TRBV10-3 and TRBJ1-4, with 7 bases matching TRBD1. V trimming: 4 bases; J trimming: 8 bases; junction bases outside the gene matches: 1. CDR1 ENHRY and CDR2 SYGVKD come from the germline V gene. This CDR3 is 12 amino acids long. CDR3 DNA: TGTGCCATCAGTGGACAGGGAGAAAAACTGTTTTTT. Residues: CAISGQGEKLFF.

The CDR3: CASGLSAGGTQPQHF. CDR3 coding DNA: TGTGCCAGCGGCTTAAGTGCCGGGGGGACTCAGCCCCAGCATTTT. The chain uses TRBV27 and TRBJ1-5; perhaps TRBD1 as D (5 bases). The CDR3 sequence is 15 residues long. CDR1 and CDR2 (germline): MNHEY, SMNVEV (reference sequence). V was cut by 8 bases and J by 6 bases, with 20 bases left in between.

The V and J genes are TRBV6-5 and TRBJ2-7; 8 nucleotides align to TRBD2. Trimming cost V 11 bases and J 5 bases; bases outside gene matches: 11. The CDR3 has 13 amino acids. The germline V gene encodes CDR1 MNHEY and CDR2 SVGAGI. The chain's CDR3 is CAVQRGTRDEQYF. CDR3 sequence (DNA): TGTGCCGTACAGCGGGGGACGCGGGACGAGCAGTACTTC.